Each of the 30 T cell receptor beta chains below was sequenced from the same sample in a study of cytomegalovirus exposure and HLA in healthy donors. PCR amplification relied on 60 Vbeta primers (plus 13 Jbeta primers). The assay was immunoSEQ multiplex PCR, and TCRdb's table has in-frame clones only and misses some. The sample carries 75,000 to 90,000 clones, roughly 79% recorded once. Sequenced material: PBMCs. These receptors were taken from a male donor in good health and CMV-seropositive.

The chain recombines TRBV10-2 with TRBJ1-4; 7 nucleotides agree with TRBD1. This CDR3 has 15 amino acids. The junction had 5 bases not matched to a gene; V was cut back by 3 bases and J by 4 bases. The V gene's germline CDR1 is WSHSY and CDR2 SAAADI. The CDR3 DNA reads as TGCGCCAGCAGTGATTCACAGGGGAGTAATGAAAAACTGTTTTTT. Residues: CASSDSQGSNEKLFF.

The chain couples TRBV28 to TRBJ2-2; D might be TRBD1 (5 bases). CDR1 and CDR2 (germline): MDHEN, SYDVKM. The ends were cut back, 4 bases at V and 2 bases at J, with 14 bases in the middle. The CDR3 runs 16 residues. CDR3 region: CASSSPPDSNTGELFF. The CDR3 DNA reads TGTGCCAGCAGTTCCCCTCCTGACAGCAACACCGGGGAGCTGTTTTTT.

The gene calls are TRBV4-1 and TRBJ2-3; D unclear. The CDR3 has 14 residues. V was shortened by 2 bases and J by 6 bases, with 12 bases between the two germline ends. Germline V gene sequence: CDR1 MGHRA, CDR2 YSYEKL. The CDR3 DNA is TGCGCCAGCAGCCAATCCGTTGCCGGGGATACGCAGTATTTT. The encoded protein is CASSQSVAGDTQYF.

The chain carries TRBV19 and TRBJ2-4, with D perhaps matching TRBD1 (6 bases). The CDR3 extends over 14 amino acids. V shed 6 bases and J shed 6 bases, with 15 bases lying between them. The germline CDR1 and CDR2 sequences are LNHDA and SQIVND (reference sequence). The CDR3 bases are TGTGCCAGTAGCACAGGGCCGGGTGGAAACATTCAGTACTTC. It is translated as CASSTGPGGNIQYF.

This clone was picked up one time. CDR3 in amino acids: CASSRELDTQYF. CDR3 nucleotides: TGTGCCAGCAGTCGTGAACTAGATACGCAGTATTTT. J is TRBJ2-3 and V is TRBV27; D is ambiguous. This CDR3 comprises 12 residues. V shed 5 bases and J shed 5 bases, with 8 bases lying between them. Germline loops: CDR1 MNHEY, CDR2 SMNVEV (reference sequence).

This clone was counted only a few times. The chain uses TRBV5-4 and TRBJ2-7, with D uncertain. The length of the CDR3 is 12 residues. Trimming stripped 7 bases from V and 6 bases from J, with 14 bases between. Germline V gene sequence: CDR1 SGHNT, CDR2 YYREEE (reference sequence). The CDR3 DNA is TGTGCCAGCTGGTCAGGAAGGCCCGAGCAGTACTTC. Encoded protein: CASWSGRPEQYF.

The V and J genes are TRBV4-1 and TRBJ2-4; D gene uncertain. The CDR3 has 13 residues. V lost 4 bases, J lost 6 bases, and 10 bases lay in between. Per the germline V gene, CDR1 is MGHRA and CDR2 is YSYEKL. The CDR3 reads CASSLNTGNIQYF. DNA for the CDR3: TGCGCCAGCAGCCTGAACACGGGAAACATTCAGTACTTC.

This clone was found once. The V and J genes are TRBV15 and TRBJ1-1; D gene uncertain. Per the germline V gene, CDR1 is LNHNV and CDR2 is YYDKDF (reference sequence). CDR3 length equals 13 residues. The V end lost 3 bases, the J end lost 3 bases, and 8 bases lay between the germline ends. The CDR3 region is CATSRKEDTEAFF. The CDR3 DNA is TGTGCCACCAGCAGGAAAGAGGACACTGAAGCTTTCTTT.

This clone was picked up one time. The chain recombines TRBV4-2 with TRBJ1-6; D remains unclear. This CDR3 is built from 14 residues. The V gene's germline CDR1 is LGHNA and CDR2 YNFKEQ. Trimming removed 3 bases at V and 7 bases at J, with 10 bases between. The CDR3 sequence is CASSQGMSNSPLHF. The CDR3 bases are TGTGCCAGCAGCCAGGGCATGTCAAATTCACCCCTCCACTTT.

This chain uses TRBV21-1 with TRBJ2-4; TRBD1, the table's D call, lacks a check against the DNA. TRBV21-1 is a recognized pseudogene. The CDR3 contains 18 residues. CDR3 sequence reads: CASTMRDIEGLAKNIQYF. Here the CDR3 DNA reads TGTGCCAGCACCATGAGGGACATAGAAGGCCTAGCCAAAAACATTCAGTACTTC.

This chain joins TRBV27 and TRBJ1-2, with 9 bases lining up with TRBD1. Germline V gene sequence: CDR1 MNHEY, CDR2 SMNVEV (reference sequence). The CDR3 is 12 amino acids. J gave up 5 bases and V 7 bases, and 2 bases lay outside the gene matches. This CDR3 is CASKTGGYGYTF. CDR3 bases: TGTGCCAGCAAGACAGGGGGATATGGCTACACCTTC.

The chain carries TRBV18 and TRBJ1-2, with no clear D. V was clipped by 6 bases and J by 6 bases, with 14 bases between them. CDR1 and CDR2 (germline): KGHSH, LQKENI. This CDR3 has 13 residues. The CDR3 coding sequence is TGTGCCAGCTCTCGATCGATAGAAGATGGCTACACCTTC. Translated: CASSRSIEDGYTF.

Remarks on this clone: Within the sample, other DNA sequences also encode this same CDR3. This chain connects TRBV25-1 to TRBJ2-2, with TRBD2 matching 14 bases. Germline V gene lookup returns CDR1 MGHDK and CDR2 SYGVNS. The length of the CDR3 is 15 residues. V lost 4 bases and J lost 5; bases outside the gene matches: 0. As DNA, the CDR3 is TGTGCCAGCAGTGGACTAGCGGGAGGGACCGGGGAGCTGTTTTTT. Translating gives CASSGLAGGTGELFF.

The genes are TRBV11-2 and TRBJ1-5; D is unclear. The CDR3 consists of 12 residues. Per the germline V gene, CDR1 is SGHAT and CDR2 is FQNNGV. V was shortened by 5 bases and J by 6 bases, with 8 bases between the two germline ends. In DNA, the CDR3 is TGTGCCAGCAGCGGTGGAGGTCAGCCCCAGCATTTT. Protein product: CASSGGGQPQHF.

The rearrangement joins TRBV6-1 to TRBJ2-2; tentatively, D is TRBD2 (5 bases). This CDR3 has 14 amino acids. Germline loops: CDR1 MNHNS, CDR2 SASEGT. Trimming pared 7 bases from V and 1 base from J, leaving 10 bases between. The chain's CDR3 is CASILEVNTGELFF. CDR3 nucleotides: TGTGCCAGCATTCTGGAGGTGAACACCGGGGAGCTGTTTTTT.

J is TRBJ2-1 and V is TRBV5-1; TRBD1 aligns across 10 bases. The J segment lost 4 bases and the V segment lost 0 bases, leaving 4 bases of the junction unmatched. The germline CDR1 and CDR2 sequences are SGHRS and YFSETQ. This CDR3 is built from 16 residues. The CDR3 nucleotides are TGCGCCAGCAGCTTGGAGGGACAGGGGTCGTACAATGAGCAGTTCTTC. It is translated as CASSLEGQGSYNEQFF.

This clone came up many times. V usage is TRBV5-4 and J usage is TRBJ2-7; 10 nucleotides align to TRBD2. J lost 2 bases, V lost 4 bases, and 6 bases had no gene match. The CDR3 is 15 amino acids. Germline loops: CDR1 SGHNT, CDR2 YYREEE (reference sequence). In nucleotides, the CDR3 is TGTGCCAGCAGCCCCAGCGGGGGGGCGGCCTACGAGCAGTACTTC. Protein product: CASSPSGGAAYEQYF.

The chain employs TRBV30 and TRBJ2-2, with TRBD2 matching 7 bases. The length of the CDR3 is 13 residues. Germline CDR1 and CDR2: GTSNPN and SVGIG (reference sequence). Unmatched junction bases numbered 0, after V lost 4 bases and J lost 1 base. CDR3 protein: CAWTSGNTGELFF. Here the CDR3 DNA reads TGTGCCTGGACTAGCGGGAACACCGGGGAGCTGTTTTTT.

The rearrangement links TRBV5-1 to TRBJ1-1; D uncertain. The CDR3 has 14 amino acids. CDR1 is SGHRS and CDR2 is YFSETQ in the germline V gene. Deletions cut 0 bases from V and 0 bases from J, with 6 bases between. Written as DNA, the CDR3 is TGCGCCAGCAGCTTGGTGTCAGTGAACACTGAAGCTTTCTTT. Translated, it gives CASSLVSVNTEAFF.

This clone was counted a few times. The chain uses TRBV6-5 and TRBJ1-5; TRBD1 is a possible D gene (5 bases). Trimming left V 3 bases short and J 5 bases short, with 8 bases between. There are 13 residues in the CDR3. CDR1 and CDR2 (germline): MNHEY, SVGAGI. The CDR3 is CASSYTRDQPQHF. CDR3 nucleotide sequence: TGTGCCAGCAGTTATACCAGGGATCAGCCCCAGCATTTT.

V and J are TRBV27 and TRBJ2-3; 15 bases are shared with TRBD2. The CDR3 spans 14 residues. Germline CDR1 MNHEY, CDR2 SMNVEV (reference sequence). Trimming removed 8 bases from V and 6 bases from J; junction bases left unmatched: 3. CDR3 region: CASGLAGGPDTQYF. The DNA of the CDR3 is TGTGCCAGCGGACTAGCGGGAGGGCCGGATACGCAGTATTTT.

V and J are TRBV27 and TRBJ2-1; D may be TRBD2 (7 bases). The germline gives CDR1 MNHEY, CDR2 SMNVEV (reference sequence). The CDR3 spans 15 residues. Between the trimmed V and J ends, which lost 4 bases and 2 bases, there was a span of 12 bases. The DNA for the CDR3 is TGTGCCAGCAGTTATGCGGGGGCGACCTACAATGAGCAGTTCTTC. It translates to CASSYAGATYNEQFF.

For the CDR3, the DNA is TGTGCCAGCAGCGTAGCTAGTACTAGCGGCTTAAACATTCAGTACTTC. Translation: CASSVASTSGLNIQYF. V usage is TRBV9 and J usage is TRBJ2-4; 8 positions match TRBD2. The J segment lost 6 bases and the V segment lost 0 bases, leaving 8 bases of the junction unmatched. Germline loops: CDR1 SGDLS, CDR2 YYNGEE. The CDR3 consists of 16 residues.

The chain is built from TRBV10-3 and TRBJ2-7, with 7 bases that match TRBD1. The J segment lost 3 bases and the V segment lost 5 bases, leaving 4 bases of the junction unmatched. The germline gives CDR1 ENHRY, CDR2 SYGVKD. The CDR3 is 13 amino acids. DNA of the CDR3: TGTGCCATCAGTTTCAGACAGGGCTACGAGCAGTACTTC. This sequence encodes CAISFRQGYEQYF.

The V gene is TRBV18, the J gene TRBJ1-5; tentative D call: TRBD1 (5 bases). The CDR3 extends over 15 amino acids. From germline, CDR1 is KGHSH and CDR2 LQKENI. V lost 3 bases to trimming and J lost 6 bases, with 15 bases between them. The CDR3 is CASSPWGEVGQPQHF. CDR3 sequence (DNA): TGTGCCAGCTCACCCTGGGGGGAGGTTGGTCAGCCCCAGCATTTT.

The chain carries TRBV6-5 and TRBJ2-7; D is perhaps TRBD2 (5 bases). The germline gives CDR1 MNHEY, CDR2 SVGAGI. The CDR3 contains 13 residues. V lost 8 bases and J lost 0, with 11 bases in between. The CDR3 coding sequence is TGTGCCAGCCGTGTAGGGAGCTCCTACGAGCAGTACTTC. Protein sequence: CASRVGSSYEQYF.

The chain has TRBV5-1 and TRBJ2-1; the match to TRBD2 covers 13 bases. The ends lost 4 bases at V and 2 bases at J; junction bases unmatched: 3. Germline CDR1 is SGHRS and CDR2 is YFSETQ. This CDR3 has 16 residues. The CDR3 loop reads CASSTTSGRAYNEQFF. The CDR3 DNA follows: TGCGCCAGCAGCACCACTAGCGGGAGGGCCTACAATGAGCAGTTCTTC.

This chain joins TRBV7-8 and TRBJ1-2; 12 bases are shared with TRBD1. Germline V gene sequence: CDR1 SGHVS, CDR2 FQNEAQ. V was clipped by 3 bases and J by 5 bases; unmatched bases: 10. This CDR3 spans 17 amino acids. The CDR3 DNA follows: TGTGCCAGCAGCTTGGGACAGGGGGCGATTGGACGTTATGGCTACACCTTC. It is translated as CASSLGQGAIGRYGYTF.

V is TRBV30 and J is TRBJ2-2; D might be TRBD1 (6 bases). Trimming left V 0 bases short and J 3 bases short, with 17 bases between. The CDR3 sequence is 17 residues long. Germline loops: CDR1 GTSNPN, CDR2 SVGIG (reference sequence). Here the CDR3 DNA reads TGTGCCTGGAGTGTACCGGACAGAGGATGGGACACCGGGGAGCTGTTTTTT. Translating gives CAWSVPDRGWDTGELFF.

The chain carries TRBV28 and TRBJ1-1, with D uncertain. Per germline, CDR1 MDHEN and CDR2 SYDVKM. Trimming left V 8 bases short and J 1 base short, with 14 bases between. The CDR3 loop spans 14 amino acids. CDR3 in DNA: TGTGCCAGCCTGGCGGGGTCTTCGAACACTGAAGCTTTCTTT. Amino acid sequence: CASLAGSSNTEAFF. The variable domain in full, with the rest retrieved from reference TRBV28 and TRBJ1-1, is DVKVTQSSRYLVKRTGEKVFLECVQDMDHENMFWYRQDPGLGLRLIYFSYDVKMKEKGDIPEGYSVSREKKERFSLILESASTNQTSMYLCASLAGSSNTEAFFGQGTRLTVV.